A single T cell receptor (beta chain) is shown here with its context. The source of the sample is a study of PD-1 blockade in classical Hodgkin lymphoma. Time point meaning: cycle 4 day 1 (C4D1), after less than 7 weeks of nivolumab. Relapse was seen in all patients after autologous stem cell transplantation, and brentuximab vedotin exposure was variable. Trimming at V came to 0 bases and at J to 0 bases, leaving 8 bases not matched to a gene. Germline CDR1 reads LGHNA; CDR2 reads YNFKEQ. The CDR3 is 19 residues long. Sequencing used immunoSEQ multiplex PCR; TCRdb keeps in-frame clones, though not all of them. The sample has roughly 100,000 clones; about nine tenths are singletons.

The sequence was collected from a human donor with classical Hodgkin lymphoma. The chain has TRBV4-2 and TRBJ2-1, with 10 bases matching TRBD2. The sample here was peripheral blood mononuclear cells (PBMCs), taken before the fourth cycle of nivolumab. The CDR3 DNA reads as TGTGCCAGCAGCCAAGAGTATTGGACTAGCGGAAGCTCCTACAATGAGCAGTTCTTC. Protein product: CASSQEYWTSGSSYNEQFF.